The rows below give T cell receptor beta chains drawn from one sample of a study of blood T cell repertoires in COVID-19. The method was immunoSEQ multiplex PCR; TCRdb's version includes in-frame clones alone and lacks a portion of them. The data hold 200,000 to 250,000 clones, with roughly 75% observed a single time. The material sequenced was peripheral blood. These TCRs come from a woman aged 70-85 years with acute or convalescent COVID-19. The CDR3 runs from the conserved cysteine through the conserved F or W. The D gene is left open where the match is weak. Clone size is not always given. Where it is, it says once, few, many or a class for expanded clones.

j_call | v_call | d_call | clone_size | cdr3_nt | cdr3_aa
TRBJ1-1 | TRBV5-4 | . | . | TGTGCCAGCAGCTTGGACAGTACCAACACTGAAGCTTTCTTT | CASSLDSTNTEAFF
TRBJ2-1 | TRBV4-2 | . | . | TGTGCCAGCAGCCAAGTAAGTTTCAGCTCCTACAATGAGCAGTTCTTC | CASSQVSFSSYNEQFF
TRBJ2-1 | TRBV11-2 | TRBD2 | . | TGTGCCAGCAGCCATAGCGGGAGAGTTACAGCCCGCTCCTACAATGAGCAGTTCTTC | CASSHSGRVTARSYNEQFF
TRBJ2-2 | TRBV9 | TRBD2 | few | TGTGCCAGCAGCAGGACTAGCGCCACCGGGGAGCTGTTTTTT | CASSRTSATGELFF
TRBJ1-2 | TRBV7-6 | . | . | TGTGCCAGCAGCTTACTCGGGGTCGAGGGCTACACCTTC | CASSLLGVEGYTF
TRBJ1-6 | TRBV28 | . | . | TGTGCCAGCAGTTCGCCGGGCTCGGGGAATTCACCCCTCCACTTT | CASSSPGSGNSPLHF
TRBJ1-1 | TRBV28 | . | once | TGTGCCAGCATAATCCTGGCCCCGGGGGGCGGGACTGAAGCTTTCTTT | CASIILAPGGGTEAFF
TRBJ1-1 | TRBV9 | . | . | TGTGCCAGCAGCCGGGACATTTGGGTGACTGAAGCTTTCTTT | CASSRDIWVTEAFF
TRBJ2-2 | TRBV2 | . | . | TGTGCCAGCAGGACGGAGGGCACCGGGGAGCTGTTTTTT | CASRTEGTGELFF
TRBJ1-6 | TRBV7-3 | . | . | TGTGCCAGCAGCTTAAACGCCCCGGGAAATTCACCCCTCCACTTT | CASSLNAPGNSPLHF
TRBJ2-2 | TRBV5-8 | . | once | TGTGCCAGCAGCTTGGGGGCGTTCATCGCGAACACCGGGGAGCTGTTTTTT | CASSLGAFIANTGELFF
TRBJ2-3 | TRBV24-1 | TRBD1 | few | TGTGCCACCAGTTCCATTTCGGGACAGGGCACAGATACGCAGTATTTT | CATSSISGQGTDTQYF
TRBJ2-1 | TRBV4-2 | TRBD1 | . | TGTGCCAGCAGCAAACCGGGACAGGGTTTCAATGAGCAGTTCTTC | CASSKPGQGFNEQFF
TRBJ2-5 | TRBV27 | . | . | TGTGCCAGCCCCACCGGGCTAGCGCAAGAGACCCAGTACTTC | CASPTGLAQETQYF
TRBJ2-5 | TRBV18 | . | . | TGTGCCAGCTCACCAAGCGCCATCCTTATCCAAGAGACCCAGTACTTC | CASSPSAILIQETQYF
TRBJ2-7 | TRBV2 | TRBD1 | . | TGTGCCAGCACCGGGGACAGTCCGTACGAGCAGTACTTC | CASTGDSPYEQYF
TRBJ1-5 | TRBV30 | . | . | TGTGCCTGGAAAATGGGAGGGGACCATCAGCCCCAGCATTTT | CAWKMGGDHQPQHF
TRBJ1-2 | TRBV4-1 | TRBD1 | . | TGCGCCAGCAGCCAACTTTCGACAGGGCCCCACTATGGCTACACCTTC | CASSQLSTGPHYGYTF
TRBJ1-5 | TRBV5-1 | . | . | TGCGCCAGCAGCAAGGGAGGAGCAAGCGACGGGCCCCAGCATTTT | CASSKGGASDGPQHF
TRBJ2-5 | TRBV27 | . | few | TGTGCCAGCAGTTTAAGGGGGACGAACATCGGGACCCAGTACTTC | CASSLRGTNIGTQYF
TRBJ1-1 | TRBV19 | . | few | TGTGCCAGTAGTCCCCGGGACTGGAATGAAGCTTTCTTT | CASSPRDWNEAFF
TRBJ2-1 | TRBV28 | TRBD1 | . | TGTGCCAGCAGATCCGGGACAGGGGGCTACAATGAGCAGTTCTTC | CASRSGTGGYNEQFF
TRBJ1-1 | TRBV18 | TRBD1 | . | TGTGCCAGCTCACCGCAGCTAGGACAGGGGAACACTGAAGCTTTCTTT | CASSPQLGQGNTEAFF
TRBJ1-1 | TRBV30 | . | . | TGTGCCTGGAGTGAGGGGATTAACACTGAAGCTTTCTTT | CAWSEGINTEAFF
TRBJ1-5 | TRBV3-1/TRBV3-2 | . | . | TGTGCCAGCAGCCAAGATGGGCCGTGGGACAACAATCAGCCCCAGCATTTT | CASSQDGPWDNNQPQHF
TRBJ2-7 | TRBV30 | TRBD1 | once | TGTGCCTGGACCGGCCCCGGGACAGGGGCCTACGAGCAGTACTTC | CAWTGPGTGAYEQYF
TRBJ1-5 | TRBV4-1 | . | . | TGCGCCAGCAACCCTGAGAGGTCTAATCAGCCCCAGCATTTT | CASNPERSNQPQHF
TRBJ1-1 | TRBV29-1 | TRBD1 | once | TGCAGCGCCCGGACAGGGGGTAACCCTGAAGCTTTCTTT | CSARTGGNPEAFF